These 29 T cell receptor beta chains were all obtained from the same sample, sequenced in a study of CD8+ T cells in alopecia areata. Isolated RNA was reverse transcribed into cDNA used as the sequencing template. TCRdb keeps only in-frame clones here, not all; method: immunoSEQ multiplex PCR. This table holds 80,000 to 100,000 clones, roughly 46% found once. Described treatment: oral pan-JAK inhibitor, 5-10 mg twice daily. The sequencing here drew on CD8+ T cells sorted from blood, taken at week 24, from a patient treated with tofacitinib. These receptors all come from a human donor with alopecia areata.

This rearrangement joins TRBV27 to TRBJ1-2; the match to TRBD1 covers 9 bases. Germline CDR1 MNHEY, CDR2 SMNVEV (reference sequence). After removal of 0 bases from V and 7 bases from J, the junction contained 6 bases not matched to a gene. The CDR3 runs 15 residues. The CDR3 DNA is TGTGCCAGCAGTTTATCAGGGACAGGGAACCCTGGCTACACCTTC. It translates to CASSLSGTGNPGYTF.

The chain couples TRBV4-3 to TRBJ2-3; no reliable D call. CDR3 length: 16 amino acids. V dropped 0 bases and J dropped 0 bases, with 10 bases sitting between them. Germline V lookup: CDR1 LGHNA, CDR2 YSLEER. The CDR3, as DNA: TGCGCCAGCAGCCAAGATCTCGGCTCTAGCACAGATACGCAGTATTTT. This sequence encodes CASSQDLGSSTDTQYF.

Points on this clone: A far larger clone is one nucleotide away, so this likely arose from a read error. The same CDR3 arises from other DNA sequences in this sample as well. V and J are TRBV28 and TRBJ1-1; no firm D call. The CDR3 sequence is 13 residues long. Germline CDR1 MDHEN, CDR2 SYDVKM. Deletions cut 1 base from V and 2 bases from J, with 5 bases between. The CDR3 loop is CASSLLGNTEAFF. DNA of the CDR3: TGTGCCAGCAGTTTATTAGGAAACACTGAAGCTTTCTTT. Based on the CDR3 plus reference TRBV28 and TRBJ1-1, the full variable domain is DVKVTQSSRYLVKRTGEKVFLECVQDMDHENMFWYRQDPGLGLRLIYFSYDVKMKEKGDIPEGYSVSREKKERFSLILESASTNQTSMYLCASSLLGNTEAFFGQGTRLTVV.

CDR3 coding DNA: TGTGCCAGCAGCACAGGACTAGCGGTCACAGATACGCAGTATTTT. It specifies CASSTGLAVTDTQYF. The chain uses TRBV5-6 and TRBJ2-3; TRBD2 aligns across 10 bases. The germline CDR1 and CDR2 sequences are SGHDT and YYEEEE. The CDR3 runs 15 residues. The ends lost 4 bases at V and 2 bases at J; junction bases unmatched: 4.

The rearrangement joins TRBV7-9 to TRBJ2-7; D uncertain. V lost 2 bases, J lost 0 bases, and 5 bases lay in between. CDR3 size: 13 residues. Per germline, CDR1 SEHNR and CDR2 FQNEAQ (reference sequence). The CDR3 DNA reads as TGTGCCAGCAGCTTATCTCACTCCTACGAGCAGTACTTC. This codes for CASSLSHSYEQYF. Together with reference TRBV7-9 and TRBJ2-7, the CDR3 gives the full variable domain: DTGVSQNPRHKITKRGQNVTFRCDPISEHNRLYWYRQTLGQGPEFLTYFQNEAQLEKSRLLSDRFSAERPKGSFSTLEIQRTEQGDSAMYLCASSLSHSYEQYFGPGTRLTVT.

This clone was seen ten or more times. This chain links TRBV4-1 with TRBJ1-1; no firm D call. Trimming stripped 0 bases from V and 0 bases from J, with 2 bases between. Germline loops: CDR1 MGHRA, CDR2 YSYEKL. CDR3 length: 13 residues. The CDR3 sequence is CASSQDLNTEAFF. The CDR3 nucleotides read TGCGCCAGCAGCCAAGACCTGAACACTGAAGCTTTCTTT.

This clone was detected only a few times. Relative to the germline gene, one junction end is altered; a read error may explain this. The chain links TRBV5-4 to TRBJ1-2; D is ambiguous. Germline assignment: CDR1 SGHNT and CDR2 YYREEE (reference sequence). The CDR3 sequence is 13 residues long. CDR3 nucleotides: TGTGCCAGCAGCCCGTTAGGATACTACGGCTACACCTTC. Amino acids: CASSPLGYYGYTF.

The chain couples TRBV4-1 to TRBJ2-7; perhaps D is TRBD1 or TRBD2 (5 bases each). The V end was cut by 3 bases, the J end by 2 bases, with 17 bases between. This CDR3 spans 16 amino acids. Germline-derived CDR1 and CDR2 are MGHRA and YSYEKL. The CDR3 DNA sequence: TGCGCCAGCAGCCAGCCCGAGGGAAGGGGCCCCTACGAGCAGTACTTC. Protein: CASSQPEGRGPYEQYF.

The chain uses TRBV5-6 and TRBJ1-5; perhaps TRBD1 as D (5 bases). V gave up 5 bases and J gave up 4 bases, with 10 bases separating them. Germline lookup yields CDR1 SGHDT and CDR2 YYEEEE. The CDR3 has 13 residues. The CDR3: CASSPAGNQPQHF. CDR3 bases: TGTGCCAGCAGTCCGGCAGGGAATCAGCCCCAGCATTTT.

The chain recombines TRBV10-3 with TRBJ2-7, with D uncertain. This CDR3 is 13 amino acids long. V was cut by 0 bases and J by 5 bases, with 8 bases left in between. The V gene's germline CDR1 is ENHRY and CDR2 SYGVKD. CDR3 sequence reads: CAISESMGHEQYF. CDR3 DNA: TGTGCCATCAGTGAGTCTATGGGCCACGAGCAGTACTTC.

The rearrangement joins TRBV27 to TRBJ2-3; D may be TRBD1 (5 bases). Trimming cost V 6 bases and J 6 bases, with 16 bases left between them. The CDR3 contains 14 residues. Per the germline V gene, CDR1 is MNHEY and CDR2 is SMNVEV (reference sequence). The CDR3 loop is CASSPPGWGDTQYF. The CDR3 DNA reads TGTGCCAGCAGCCCACCTGGGTGGGGCGATACGCAGTATTTT.

CDR3: CASSQPGLAGANYEQYF. CDR3 DNA sequence: TGTGCCAGCAGCCAACCCGGACTAGCGGGAGCGAACTACGAGCAGTACTTC. The V and J genes are TRBV13 and TRBJ2-7, with TRBD2 matching 13 bases. Germline V gene lookup returns CDR1 PRHDT and CDR2 FYEKMQ (reference sequence). V lost 5 bases, J lost 3 bases, and 10 bases stayed unmatched. The CDR3 is 17 amino acids.

About this clone: Other DNA sequences in this specimen translate into the identical CDR3. The gene calls are TRBV5-1 and TRBJ1-1; no firm D call. The CDR3 runs to 13 residues. CDR1 and CDR2 from the germline V gene are SGHRS and YFSETQ. With 0 bases removed from V and 4 bases from J, the gap between germline ends came to 7 bases. CDR3 sequence: CASSLGGVTEAFF. The DNA of the CDR3 is TGCGCCAGCAGCTTGGGTGGGGTCACTGAAGCTTTCTTT.

The V and J genes are TRBV6-6 and TRBJ1-2, with D maybe TRBD1 (6 bases). This CDR3 region has 13 residues. V lost 7 bases and J 8 bases, leaving 17 bases between the germline ends. Germline lookup yields CDR1 MNHNY and CDR2 SVGAGI (reference sequence). CDR3 region: CASTPGETQGYTF. The CDR3 region has the DNA TGTGCCAGCACCCCAGGGGAGACACAGGGCTACACCTTC.

This clone was counted ten times or more. This sequence joins TRBV7-9 and TRBJ2-7; D remains unclear. V was clipped by 2 bases and J by 5 bases, with 7 bases between them. The germline V gene has CDR1 SEHNR and CDR2 FQNEAQ (reference sequence). CDR3 length equals 12 residues. The CDR3 DNA reads as TGTGCCAGCAGCTTACGAACAGACGAGCAGTACTTC. It codes for CASSLRTDEQYF.

Notes on this clone: Other DNA sequences in this specimen translate into the identical CDR3. The chain is built from TRBV27 and TRBJ2-1, with 9 bases that match TRBD1. The V gene end was trimmed by 3 bases and the J gene end by 7 bases; junction bases not matched to a gene: 1. The germline CDR1 and CDR2 sequences are MNHEY and SMNVEV (reference sequence). This CDR3 is built from 13 residues. CDR3 residues: CASSLTGGNEQFF. DNA of the CDR3: TGTGCCAGCAGTTTGACAGGGGGTAATGAGCAGTTCTTC.

The chain combines TRBV15 with TRBJ1-5; 8 bases map to TRBD1. The trim removed 4 bases at V and 2 bases at J, leaving 1 base unmatched. Germline-derived CDR1 and CDR2 are LNHNV and YYDKDF (reference sequence). This CDR3 is 14 amino acids long. The CDR3: CATSKDRGNQPQHF. CDR3 in DNA: TGTGCCACCAGCAAGGACAGGGGCAATCAGCCCCAGCATTTT.

This clone is labeled medium-sized. The gene calls are TRBV20-1 and TRBJ2-7; D uncertain. V was trimmed by 6 bases and J by 4 bases, leaving 7 bases between them. Germline loops: CDR1 DFQATT, CDR2 SNEGSKA (reference sequence). This CDR3 has 10 amino acids. The CDR3 DNA reads TGCAGTGCCCAACAGTACGAGCAGTACTTC. The encoded protein is CSAQQYEQYF.

The rearrangement uses TRBV4-1 and TRBJ2-1; 8 bases are shared with TRBD1. This CDR3 spans 15 amino acids. The germline CDR1 and CDR2 sequences are MGHRA and YSYEKL. V lost 1 base to trimming and J lost 8 bases; unmatched junction nucleotides: 7. The CDR3 DNA follows: TGCGCCAGCAGCCAAGTCTCGGCAGGGGGCGATGAGCAGTTCTTC. This translates into CASSQVSAGGDEQFF.

V gene TRBV4-3 combines with J gene TRBJ2-1, with TRBD1 identical over 8 bases. The CDR3 runs to 13 residues. Germline-derived CDR1 and CDR2 are LGHNA and YSLEER. J gave up 2 bases and V 6 bases, and 0 bases lay outside the gene matches. The CDR3 sequence is CASRDRAYNEQFF. DNA for the CDR3: TGCGCCAGCAGGGACAGGGCCTACAATGAGCAGTTCTTC.

V is TRBV5-6 and J is TRBJ2-7, with 7 bases identical to TRBD1. Germline loops: CDR1 SGHDT, CDR2 YYEEEE. The CDR3 totals 15 residues. J was trimmed by 0 bases and V by 0 bases; bases with no gene match: 3. CDR3: CASSLGDSSSYEQYF. The CDR3 DNA reads as TGTGCCAGCAGCTTGGGGGACAGTAGCTCCTACGAGCAGTACTTC. The complete variable domain, with remaining parts taken from reference TRBV5-6 and TRBJ2-7, reads DAGVTQSPTHLIKTRGQQVTLRCSPKSGHDTVSWYQQALGQGPQFIFQYYEEEERQRGNFPDRFSGHQFPNYSSELNVNALLLGDSALYLCASSLGDSSSYEQYFGPGTRLTVT.

The chain couples TRBV5-4 to TRBJ2-7; TRBD2 aligns across 7 bases. The junction had 14 bases not matched to a gene; V was cut back by 0 bases and J by 5 bases. The CDR3 has 17 amino acids. Germline CDR1 reads SGHNT; CDR2 reads YYREEE (reference sequence). CDR3 nucleotide sequence: TGTGCCAGCAGCTTGGAGGGTCAAGGCGGGAGAACCCACGAGCAGTACTTC. Its protein is CASSLEGQGGRTHEQYF. The variable domain in full, completed from reference TRBV5-4 and TRBJ2-7, reads ETGVTQSPTHLIKTRGQQVTLRCSSQSGHNTVSWYQQALGQGPQFIFQYYREEENGRGNFPPRFSGLQFPNYSSELNVNALELDDSALYLCASSLEGQGGRTHEQYFGPGTRLTVT.

This clone was recorded a few times. This chain connects TRBV19 to TRBJ2-7; D gene unclear. This CDR3 comprises 14 residues. V was trimmed by 4 bases and J by 2 bases, leaving 12 bases between them. The germline CDR1 and CDR2 sequences are LNHDA and SQIVND (reference sequence). CDR3 DNA: TGTGCCAGTAGTACCCTACGGGCAACCTACGAGCAGTACTTC. Amino acids: CASSTLRATYEQYF. The variable domain in full, with the rest retrieved from reference TRBV19 and TRBJ2-7, is DGGITQSPKYLFRKEGQNVTLSCEQNLNHDAMYWYRQDPGQGLRLIYYSQIVNDFQKGDIAEGYSVSREKKESFPLTVTSAQKNPTAFYLCASSTLRATYEQYFGPGTRLTVT.

The chain employs TRBV4-2 and TRBJ2-1, with D unclear. CDR1 is LGHNA, CDR2 YNFKEQ, per germline. The CDR3 has 15 amino acids. Trimming removed 0 bases at V and 10 bases at J, with 16 bases between. Here the CDR3 reads CASSQEVGQTTEQFF. The DNA of the CDR3 is TGTGCCAGCAGCCAAGAAGTAGGCCAAACCACGGAGCAGTTCTTC.

This clone was counted many times. This chain links TRBV27 with TRBJ2-7; D might be TRBD1 (6 bases). V lost 0 bases and J 3 bases, leaving 9 bases between the germline ends. The CDR3 covers 14 residues. Germline V gene sequence: CDR1 MNHEY, CDR2 SMNVEV (reference sequence). The CDR3 here is CASSLSGHYYEQYF. DNA for the CDR3: TGTGCCAGCAGTTTATCGGGACACTACTACGAGCAGTACTTC.

The genes are TRBV7-6 and TRBJ2-3, with D perhaps matching TRBD1 (5 bases). Per the germline V gene, CDR1 is SGHVS and CDR2 is FNYEAQ. The CDR3 extends over 14 amino acids. Trimming stripped 5 bases from V and 9 bases from J, with 18 bases between. The DNA of the CDR3 is TGTGCCAGCAGCCCAGAGAAGGGGTTAGCCACGCAGTATTTT. Encoded protein: CASSPEKGLATQYF.

This chain joins TRBV6-5 and TRBJ2-3; 8 bases fit TRBD1. This CDR3 comprises 15 residues. The germline V gene encodes CDR1 MNHEY and CDR2 SVGAGI. After removal of 6 bases from V and 2 bases from J, the junction contained 7 bases not matched to a gene. Here the CDR3 reads CASRSRDRSTDTQYF. DNA of the CDR3: TGTGCCAGCAGGTCGCGGGACAGGTCCACAGATACGCAGTATTTT.

This clone turned up a few times. The chain recombines TRBV29-1 with TRBJ2-2, with 9 bases identical to TRBD2. Germline V gene data show CDR1 as SQVTM and CDR2 as ANQGSEA. The CDR3 length is 15 residues. V shed 5 bases and J 1 base; nucleotides not matched to a gene: 5. The CDR3 sequence: CSVNKAGGNTGELFF. CDR3 nucleotides: TGCAGCGTTAATAAAGCGGGGGGGAACACCGGGGAGCTGTTTTTT.

The chain employs TRBV27 and TRBJ2-1; no reliable D call. CDR1 and CDR2 from the germline V gene are MNHEY and SMNVEV (reference sequence). V was trimmed by 2 bases and J by 5 bases, leaving 7 bases between them. This CDR3 spans 13 amino acids. CDR3 region: CASSLGVNNEQFF. The CDR3 bases are TGTGCCAGCAGTTTAGGAGTGAACAATGAGCAGTTCTTC.